This TCR beta chain was sequenced for a study of regulatory T cells in long-lasting Graves disease. CDR3 size: 13 residues. V lost 0 bases and J 4 bases, leaving 7 bases between the germline ends. Germline V CDR1 and CDR2: SGHRS, YFSETQ. This clonotype was recorded at least ten times. The time point is: persistent/refractory GD, antithyroid drugs over 5 years with positive TRAb. PBMC RNA was the source of the TCR library. It was an endocrinology department in Xi'an, China, that provided the patients. Building of the TCR beta libraries involved iRepertoire HTBI primers and Arm-PCR of CDR3 regions. Original methodology: Overall, samples carried some 67 TRBV and 14 TRBJ segments. One entry per CDR3 protein, called by TCRdb with MiXCR from the multiplex PCR reads. Here the V and J calls rest on TCRdb's processing, not on the authors' analysis. The repertoire holds 400,000 to 600,000 distinct CDR3 sequences, approximately 21% seen once, with about 6.6% in the top ten.

The TCR comes from a female donor with Graves disease. The input for sequencing was peripheral blood mononuclear cells (PBMCs), taken when the disease was refractory, from a patient treated with antithyroid drugs. The chain couples TRBV5-1 to TRBJ1-2; D gene uncertain. The CDR3 DNA sequence: TGCGCCAGCAGCTTGGCAGCGTCCTATGGCTACACCTTC. Its translation is CASSLAASYGYTF.